Below are 6 T cell receptor beta chains sequenced from a single sample in a study of blood T cell repertoires in COVID-19. Produced via immunoSEQ multiplex PCR; TCRdb's table is partial and in-frame only. Of around 91,000 clones listed, 70% to 80% are singletons. Sample: peripheral blood. All receptors come from a woman aged 80 or older with active or convalescent COVID-19.

The chain carries TRBV6-6 and TRBJ2-7; D perhaps matches TRBD1 (6 bases). The germline V gene has CDR1 MNHNY and CDR2 SVGAGI (reference sequence). Trimming shortened V by 4 bases and J by 3 bases, and 13 bases separated the two germline ends. The CDR3 has 14 residues. This CDR3 reads CASSSAGASYEQYF. Written as DNA, the CDR3 is TGTGCCAGCAGTTCAGCAGGGGCTAGCTACGAGCAGTACTTC.

The rearrangement joins TRBV9 to TRBJ1-4; TRBD1 is a possible D gene (5 bases). Per germline, CDR1 SGDLS and CDR2 YYNGEE. CDR3 length equals 15 residues. Trimming took off 4 bases at V and 3 bases at J, with 13 bases between the two ends. In DNA, the CDR3 is TGTGCCAGCAGCTTTCGAGACAGCCCTAATGAAAAACTGTTTTTT. Translation: CASSFRDSPNEKLFF. Based on the CDR3 plus reference TRBV9 and TRBJ1-4, the full variable domain is DSGVTQTPKHLITATGQRVTLRCSPRSGDLSVYWYQQSLDQGLQFLIQYYNGEERAKGNILERFSAQQFPDLHSELNLSSLELGDSALYFCASSFRDSPNEKLFFGSGTQLSVL.

The DNA for the CDR3 is TGCGCCAGCAGCCACGATCTAGCGGGCATCGCAGATACGCAGTATTTT. It encodes CASSHDLAGIADTQYF. The gene calls are TRBV10-1 and TRBJ2-3; 8 bases map to TRBD2. The CDR3 has 16 amino acids. Germline CDR1 is WNHNN and CDR2 is SYGVQD (reference sequence). V gave up 6 bases and J gave up 4 bases; unmatched junction bases: 12.

V is TRBV6-6 and J is TRBJ2-3; 10 nucleotides match TRBD2. Germline trimming cut 4 bases from V and 1 base from J; bases unmatched to any gene: 5. The CDR3 spans 16 residues. Germline V CDR1 and CDR2: MNHNY, SVGAGI (reference sequence). The CDR3 DNA follows: TGTGCCAGCAGTTCCCGGCTAGCGGGAGGCACAGATACGCAGTATTTT. Translated: CASSSRLAGGTDTQYF.

The chain recombines TRBV30 with TRBJ1-2; D remains ambiguous. Trimming pared 2 bases from V and 4 bases from J, leaving 17 bases between. Germline assignment: CDR1 GTSNPN and CDR2 SVGIG (reference sequence). The CDR3 runs 15 residues. The CDR3 DNA is TGTGCCTGGAGTTATTGGAGGGCACGGGGCTATGGCTACACCTTC. It is translated as CAWSYWRARGYGYTF.

The chain couples TRBV2 to TRBJ1-1; a weak D match, TRBD1 (6 bases). There are 12 residues in the CDR3. CDR1 SNHLY and CDR2 FYNNEI come from the germline V gene. With 8 bases removed from V and 1 base from J, the gap between germline ends came to 8 bases. The CDR3 DNA follows: TGTGCCAGCTGGGACAAGAACACTGAAGCTTTCTTT. Its protein product is CASWDKNTEAFF.